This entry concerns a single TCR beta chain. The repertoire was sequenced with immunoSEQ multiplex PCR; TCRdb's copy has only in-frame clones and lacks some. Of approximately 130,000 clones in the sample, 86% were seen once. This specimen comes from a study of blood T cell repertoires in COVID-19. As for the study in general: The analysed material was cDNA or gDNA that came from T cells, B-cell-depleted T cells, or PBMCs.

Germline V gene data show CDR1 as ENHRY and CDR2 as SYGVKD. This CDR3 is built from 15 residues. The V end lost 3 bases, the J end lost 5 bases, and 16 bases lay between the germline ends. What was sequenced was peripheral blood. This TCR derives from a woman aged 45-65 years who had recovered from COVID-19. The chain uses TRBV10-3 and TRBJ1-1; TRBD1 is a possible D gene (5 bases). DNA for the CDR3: TGTGCCATCAGTGACCCCGGGCAGGGAGGAACTGAAGCTTTCTTT. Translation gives CAISDPGQGGTEAFF.